These 29 T cell receptor beta chains share one sample of origin, sequenced in a study of blood T cells in healthy people across ages. For the second PCR, which ran for 7 to 11 cycles, a sample-barcoded 5' primer and a J-beta primer mix were used. In TCRdb, the 5' RACE reads were re-called with MiXCR into one record per CDR3 protein. The data hold about 640,000 distinct CDR3 sequences, with approximately 59% observed a single time. Specimen: blood. The receptors derive from a man in his 60s in good health.

This chain links TRBV7-2 with TRBJ2-1; no reliable D call. The CDR3 is 13 amino acids. Germline loops: CDR1 SGHTA, CDR2 FQGNSA. V shed 1 base and J shed 9 bases, with 10 bases lying between them. The CDR3 here is CASSLVERGEQFF. CDR3 coding DNA: TGTGCCAGCAGCTTAGTGGAAAGAGGTGAGCAGTTCTTC.

The rearrangement joins TRBV12-3 or TRBV12-4 to TRBJ2-3, with 9 bases fitting TRBD1. CDR3 length: 18 residues. V lost 4 bases and J lost 1; bases outside the gene matches: 12. This CDR3 is CASSSTGSTGGGTDTQYF. CDR3 bases: TGTGCCAGCAGTTCCACGGGTTCGACAGGGGGGGGCACAGATACGCAGTATTTT.

The chain uses TRBV5-5 and TRBJ1-1; D unclear. CDR1 and CDR2 (germline): SGHKS, YYEKEE (reference sequence). The CDR3 length is 14 residues. V was pared by 5 bases and J by 5 bases, with 16 bases between. The CDR3 coding sequence is TGTGCCAGCAGTTGGAGGAGGGAGGGAACTGAAGCTTTCTTT. This gives the protein CASSWRREGTEAFF.

The genes are TRBV10-3 and TRBJ2-3, with D possibly matching TRBD2 (6 bases). The CDR3 has 14 residues. Trimming stripped 1 base from V and 5 bases from J, with 10 bases between. Germline CDR1 is ENHRY and CDR2 is SYGVKD. DNA for the CDR3: TGTGCCATCAGTGAGTGGGAGGAGGGAGATACGCAGTATTTT. It is translated as CAISEWEEGDTQYF.

The chain links TRBV6-2 or TRBV6-3 to TRBJ2-7; D not resolved. This CDR3 is 13 amino acids long. V shed 2 bases and J shed 2 bases, with 7 bases lying between them. The germline gives CDR1 MNHEY, CDR2 SVGEGT. CDR3 in DNA: TGTGCCAGCAGTTACAGGGCACCCTACGAGCAGTACTTC. This translates into CASSYRAPYEQYF.

The CDR3 coding sequence is TGTGCCTCCTCGCGGGGCATTACCCTCAATGAGCAGTTCTTC. Its protein product is CASSRGITLNEQFF. The chain joins TRBV6-1 to TRBJ2-1, with a tentative D call TRBD2 (6 bases). The CDR3 has 14 amino acids. V lost 11 bases to trimming and J lost 6 bases, with 20 bases between them. The germline V gene has CDR1 MNHNS and CDR2 SASEGT.

The chain links TRBV14 to TRBJ1-6, with D maybe TRBD1 (5 bases). There are 18 residues in the CDR3. Trimming pared 3 bases from V and 0 bases from J, leaving 15 bases between. CDR1 is SGHDN and CDR2 is FVKESK in the germline V gene. CDR3 sequence (DNA): TGTGCCAGCAGCCATCCCGGAGGGGCGAGCTCCTATAATTCACCCCTCCACTTT. Translated, it gives CASSHPGGASSYNSPLHF.

This clonotype was recorded a few times. V usage is TRBV10-3 and J usage is TRBJ1-2; the match to TRBD1 covers 8 bases. Trimming cost V 5 bases and J 7 bases; bases outside gene matches: 6. Germline CDR1 ENHRY, CDR2 SYGVKD. The CDR3 runs to 13 residues. DNA for the CDR3: TGTGCCATCAGTCAAGACAGGGGTGGTGGCTACACCTTC. Translating it yields CAISQDRGGGYTF.

The table lists this clonotype with a few counts. This chain connects TRBV5-1 to TRBJ2-7, with 7 bases lining up with TRBD1. The CDR3 runs to 15 residues. Germline V gene sequence: CDR1 SGHRS, CDR2 YFSETQ. V lost 4 bases to trimming and J lost 4 bases; unmatched junction nucleotides: 11. CDR3 sequence: CASSLGTAADYEQYF. CDR3 nucleotides: TGCGCCAGCAGCCTGGGGACAGCGGCTGATTACGAGCAGTACTTC.

The chain has TRBV6-5 and TRBJ2-5; D gene uncertain. This CDR3 region has 15 residues. Germline V gives CDR1 MNHEY, CDR2 SVGAGI. Trimming left V 0 bases short and J 2 bases short, with 10 bases between. CDR3 in amino acids: CASSYSTQRQETQYF. The CDR3 DNA follows: TGTGCCAGCAGTTACTCGACACAGAGACAAGAGACCCAGTACTTC.

V and J are TRBV20-1 and TRBJ2-4; no clear D. Judging by the DNA end, TRBJ2-7 fits better; the J call may be wrong. The CDR3 sequence is 15 residues long. CDR1 is DFQATT, CDR2 SNEGSKA, per germline (reference sequence). The CDR3 spells CSARDRRSSTYEQYF. The CDR3 nucleotides read TGCAGTGCTAGAGATCGGCGGTCCAGTACCTACGAGCAGTACTTC.

The chain employs TRBV14 and TRBJ1-1; D remains ambiguous. Trimming took 2 bases from V and 4 from J, leaving 8 bases between them. The CDR3 covers 13 residues. CDR1 and CDR2 from the germline V gene are SGHDN and FVKESK. CDR3 nucleotides: TGTGCCAGCAGCCAATGGTCTGGCACTGAAGCTTTCTTT. Amino acid sequence: CASSQWSGTEAFF.

DNA of the CDR3: TGTGCCAGCAGCCCCCGACAGCTCTATGGCTACACCTTC. Amino acids: CASSPRQLYGYTF. This rearrangement joins TRBV7-9 to TRBJ1-2; possible D gene TRBD1, 5 bases. Trimming cost V 5 bases and J 4 bases, with 11 bases left between them. This CDR3 contains 13 residues. Germline CDR1 SEHNR, CDR2 FQNEAQ (reference sequence).

This clonotype was picked up a small number of times. The rearrangement joins TRBV6-2 or TRBV6-3 to TRBJ2-7; 9 nucleotides match TRBD2. TRBJ2-5 explains the end of the DNA better; the J call may be wrong. This CDR3 has 17 amino acids. The V gene's germline CDR1 is MNHEY and CDR2 SVGEGT. The CDR3 loop is CASSSLERGALRETQYF. Written as DNA, the CDR3 is TGTGCCAGCAGTTCGCTAGAGCGGGGGGCTCTCCGGGAGACCCAGTACTTC.

This rearrangement joins TRBV4-1 to TRBJ1-1; no reliable D call. Between the trimmed V and J ends, which lost 4 bases and 6 bases, there was a span of 15 bases. CDR1 and CDR2 from the germline V gene are MGHRA and YSYEKL. This CDR3 has 14 residues. This CDR3 is CASSRGSSRAEAFF. The CDR3 region has the DNA TGCGCCAGCAGCCGCGGGTCCTCTCGGGCTGAAGCTTTCTTT.

This clonotype was found a few times. This chain joins TRBV2 and TRBJ2-1; unclear D gene. Deletions cut 6 bases from V and 0 bases from J, with 3 bases between. Germline V lookup: CDR1 SNHLY, CDR2 FYNNEI. This CDR3 region has 12 residues. The CDR3 reads CASRPSYNEQFF. CDR3 nucleotides: TGTGCCAGCAGGCCCTCCTACAATGAGCAGTTCTTC.

This clonotype was observed a handful of times. The chain carries TRBV6-2 or TRBV6-3 and TRBJ2-4; either TRBD1 or TRBD2 may fit D (5 bases each). The CDR3 runs 15 residues. V lost 5 bases to trimming and J lost 2 bases, with 13 bases between them. The germline V gene has CDR1 MNHEY and CDR2 SVGEGT. For the CDR3, the DNA is TGTGCCAGCAGTCCTTGGGACGCTACCAAAAACATTCAGTACTTC. Translation: CASSPWDATKNIQYF.

This clonotype was seen only a few times. V and J are TRBV5-1 and TRBJ2-7, with D possibly called TRBD1 or TRBD2 (5 bases each). Germline V CDR1 and CDR2: SGHRS, YFSETQ. The length of the CDR3 is 16 residues. V shed 0 bases and J shed 0 bases, with 13 bases lying between them. The CDR3 DNA sequence: TGCGCCAGCAGCTTGGGGGGGACCGCGAGCTCCTACGAGCAGTACTTC. Protein: CASSLGGTASSYEQYF.

This clonotype showed up just a few times. The chain is built from TRBV6-9 and TRBJ2-3; the D gene could be TRBD1 or TRBD2 (7 bases each). V lost 9 bases and J 6 bases, leaving 22 bases between the germline ends. Germline CDR1 MNHGY, CDR2 SVAAGI. The CDR3 consists of 15 residues. The CDR3 region has the DNA TGTGCCAGGGGGAGGGGGGACAGACCATGGGATACGCAGTATTTT. Its protein is CARGRGDRPWDTQYF.

This clonotype was found many times. The DNA of the CDR3 is TGTGCCAGCAGTTACTCGGCGGGACTCGGCTACGAGCAGTACTTC. Amino acid sequence: CASSYSAGLGYEQYF. V and J are TRBV6-2 or TRBV6-3 and TRBJ2-7; possibly TRBD2 for D (6 bases). CDR1 and CDR2 from the germline V gene are MNHEY and SVGEGT. The V gene lost 0 bases and the J gene lost 3 bases, with 12 bases spanning the gap. CDR3 length: 15 amino acids.

This clonotype was picked up one time. The chain has TRBV20-1 and TRBJ2-5; maybe TRBD2 (6 bases). The DNA end favors TRBJ2-7, so the J call may be wrong. The CDR3 totals 15 residues. Germline assignment: CDR1 DFQATT and CDR2 SNEGSKA (reference sequence). The DNA of the CDR3 is TGCAGTGCTAGACCCGCGGAGGGCTATGCGTACGAGCAGTACTTC. Translated: CSARPAEGYAYEQYF.

This sequence joins TRBV9 and TRBJ1-5; maybe TRBD1 (6 bases). The germline V and J ends were trimmed by 2 bases and 0 bases, with 9 bases remaining between them. CDR1 is SGDLS, CDR2 YYNGEE, per germline. The CDR3 runs 15 residues. CDR3 coding DNA: TGTGCCAGCAGCGTGGGGGGGGCTAGCAATCAGCCCCAGCATTTT. Its protein product is CASSVGGASNQPQHF.

This clonotype was seen a few times. The gene calls are TRBV29-1 and TRBJ2-7; D ambiguous. The CDR3 is made up of 13 amino acids. Germline-derived CDR1 and CDR2 are SQVTM and ANQGSEA. Trimming removed 3 bases from V and 7 bases from J, with 16 bases in between. CDR3: CSVDVRNYNEQYF. In DNA form, the CDR3 reads TGCAGCGTTGATGTCAGGAATTACAATGAGCAGTACTTC.

This chain connects TRBV20-1 to TRBJ2-1; the D is unclear. V was shortened by 6 bases and J by 7 bases, with 19 bases between the two germline ends. Per germline, CDR1 DFQATT and CDR2 SNEGSKA (reference sequence). This CDR3 comprises 14 residues. CDR3 in amino acids: CSAAGFNRWNEQFF. The CDR3 DNA follows: TGCAGTGCCGCAGGTTTTAATCGGTGGAATGAGCAGTTCTTC.

This chain links TRBV29-1 with TRBJ2-5; unclear D gene. Near its end, the DNA agrees better with TRBJ2-7, so the J call may be wrong. The CDR3 has 12 residues. CDR1 is SQVTM and CDR2 is ANQGSEA in the germline V gene. In DNA, the CDR3 is TGCAGCGTGGCGAGAGGCTCGGGCGAGCAGTACTTC. As protein: CSVARGSGEQYF.

Only a few counts were recorded for this clonotype. The gene calls are TRBV29-1 and TRBJ2-6, with 10 bases that match TRBD1. This CDR3 comprises 16 residues. The V gene end was trimmed by 1 base and the J gene end by 0 bases; junction bases not matched to a gene: 0. CDR1 is SQVTM and CDR2 is ANQGSEA in the germline V gene. The CDR3 coding sequence is TGCAGCGTTGAAGGGACAGGGGGCTCTGGGGCCAACGTCCTGACTTTC. Protein product: CSVEGTGGSGANVLTF.

This CDR3 reads CASRGAGQIQEQFF. The CDR3 DNA reads as TGTGCCAGCAGGGGAGCGGGGCAGATACAAGAGCAGTTCTTC. The chain has TRBV9 and TRBJ2-1, with 7 nucleotides matching TRBD2. CDR3 size: 14 residues. Germline loops: CDR1 SGDLS, CDR2 YYNGEE. V was pared by 5 bases and J by 10 bases, with 12 bases of the junction left unmatched.

CDR3 sequence: CAISEVSGTGVYYEQYF. The CDR3 DNA reads as TGTGCCATCAGTGAGGTTTCGGGGACAGGGGTTTACTACGAGCAGTACTTC. This chain joins TRBV10-3 and TRBJ2-7; the match to TRBD1 covers 10 bases. With 2 bases clipped from V and 3 bases from J, the junction kept 10 bases outside the gene matches. The CDR3 contains 17 residues. From germline, CDR1 is ENHRY and CDR2 SYGVKD.

This chain joins TRBV27 and TRBJ1-1, with TRBD1 as a possible D gene (6 bases). V lost 4 bases, J lost 0 bases, and 15 bases lay in between. The CDR3 length is 16 residues. The germline CDR1 and CDR2 sequences are MNHEY and SMNVEV (reference sequence). The CDR3 region is CASSSLGGPMNTEAFF. In DNA form, the CDR3 reads TGTGCCAGCAGTTCATTAGGGGGTCCTATGAACACTGAAGCTTTCTTT.